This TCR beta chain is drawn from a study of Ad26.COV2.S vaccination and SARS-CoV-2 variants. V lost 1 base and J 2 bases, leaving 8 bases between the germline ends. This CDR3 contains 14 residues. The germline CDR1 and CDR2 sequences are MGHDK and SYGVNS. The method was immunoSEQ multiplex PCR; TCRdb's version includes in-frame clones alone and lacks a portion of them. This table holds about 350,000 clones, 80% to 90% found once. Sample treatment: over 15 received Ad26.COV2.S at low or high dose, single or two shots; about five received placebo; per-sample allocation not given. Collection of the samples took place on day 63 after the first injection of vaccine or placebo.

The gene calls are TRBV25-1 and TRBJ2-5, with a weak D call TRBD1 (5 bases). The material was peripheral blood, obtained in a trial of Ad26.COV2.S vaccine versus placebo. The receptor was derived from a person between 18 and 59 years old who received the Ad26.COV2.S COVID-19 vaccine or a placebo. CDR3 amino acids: CASSESRQQETQYF. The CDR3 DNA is TGTGCCAGCAGTGAATCCCGACAGCAAGAGACCCAGTACTTC.